One sample yielded the 27 T cell receptor beta chains listed below, sequenced in a study of blood T cell repertoires in COVID-19. Clones were read by immunoSEQ multiplex PCR, and TCRdb kept only the in-frame ones, dropping some. The sample yields around 100,000 clones, approximately 80% seen once. Sequencing was performed on peripheral blood. Receptors were obtained from a woman in her 70s with acute or convalescent COVID-19.

The J gene is TRBJ1-2, the V gene TRBV5-1, with D maybe TRBD1 (5 bases). The germline V gene has CDR1 SGHRS and CDR2 YFSETQ. The CDR3 spans 14 residues. The germline V and J ends were trimmed by 4 bases and 3 bases, with 13 bases remaining between them. CDR3 bases: TGCGCCAGCAGCCCACGGGGGGGAGACTATGGCTACACCTTC. Residues: CASSPRGGDYGYTF.

J is TRBJ2-5 and V is TRBV13, with 8 positions matching TRBD1. The germline CDR1 and CDR2 sequences are PRHDT and FYEKMQ (reference sequence). The CDR3 is 14 residues long. Trimming at V came to 6 bases and at J to 5 bases, leaving 8 bases not matched to a gene. The CDR3 sequence: CASSRTGSMETQYF. In DNA form, the CDR3 reads TGTGCCAGCAGTCGGACAGGGTCGATGGAGACCCAGTACTTC.

V gene TRBV10-3 combines with J gene TRBJ1-5; tentative D call: TRBD1 (6 bases). V was cut by 4 bases and J by 3 bases, with 16 bases left in between. This CDR3 spans 16 amino acids. Germline V gene lookup returns CDR1 ENHRY and CDR2 SYGVKD. The CDR3 DNA reads TGTGCCATCAGTGTGGGGGAGGGGGGCCCCAATCAGCCCCAGCATTTT. Protein sequence: CAISVGEGGPNQPQHF.

The sample holds a few counts of this clone. The genes are TRBV12-3 or TRBV12-4 and TRBJ1-1; weak D call: TRBD1 (5 bases). The CDR3 extends over 13 amino acids. V was cut by 4 bases and J by 1 base, with 7 bases left in between. CDR3 in amino acids: CASSSGQNTEAFF. The CDR3 DNA reads TGTGCCAGCAGTTCCGGACAGAACACTGAAGCTTTCTTT.

The chain links TRBV28 to TRBJ1-2, with unresolved D. The ends were cut back, 6 bases at V and 5 bases at J, with 19 bases in the middle. Per germline, CDR1 MDHEN and CDR2 SYDVKM. This CDR3 region has 15 residues. CDR3 nucleotides: TGTGCCAGCAGAGTCGATGGGCAGGCACGGTATGGCTACACCTTC. Protein: CASRVDGQARYGYTF.

The genes are TRBV6-5 and TRBJ1-1, with D possibly TRBD1 on 5 matching bases. The length of the CDR3 is 14 residues. Deletions cut 2 bases from V and 8 bases from J, with 15 bases between. Germline CDR1 MNHEY, CDR2 SVGAGI. CDR3 coding DNA: TGTGCCAGCAGTTACCCAGGGAGGGAGGTAGAAGCTTTCTTT. It is translated as CASSYPGREVEAFF.

J is TRBJ1-1 and V is TRBV6-5; 9 bases are a match to TRBD1. With 7 bases clipped from V and 1 base from J, the junction kept 7 bases outside the gene matches. The CDR3 runs 15 residues. Germline values: CDR1 MNHEY, CDR2 SVGAGI. The CDR3 coding sequence is TGTGCCAGCACCTACGGGGGACAGGGGAACACTGAAGCTTTCTTT. It translates to CASTYGGQGNTEAFF.

The genes are TRBV12-5 and TRBJ2-2; TRBD2 is a possible D gene (6 bases). Trimming stripped 6 bases from V and 5 bases from J, with 19 bases between. Germline V lookup: CDR1 LGHNT, CDR2 FRNRAP. This CDR3 spans 16 amino acids. The CDR3 bases are TGTGCTAGTGGCCCGGACGGAGGGAGCTTGACCGGGGAGCTGTTTTTT. Translation gives CASGPDGGSLTGELFF.

The chain links TRBV30 to TRBJ1-1, with D maybe TRBD1 (6 bases). The V gene lost 3 bases and the J gene lost 4 bases, with 12 bases spanning the gap. The germline V gene encodes CDR1 GTSNPN and CDR2 SVGIG (reference sequence). CDR3 size: 13 residues. The CDR3 region is CAWRFRGRTEAFF. CDR3 nucleotide sequence: TGTGCCTGGAGGTTCAGGGGACGCACTGAAGCTTTCTTT.

Only a few counts were recorded for this clone. This chain links TRBV5-1 with TRBJ1-5, with TRBD1 matching 8 bases. The ends lost 4 bases at V and 0 bases at J; junction bases unmatched: 15. The CDR3 spans 19 residues. Germline values: CDR1 SGHRS, CDR2 YFSETQ. The CDR3 spells CASSLRQGSTVYSNQPQHF. Written as DNA, the CDR3 is TGCGCCAGCAGCCTTAGACAGGGGTCGACCGTTTATAGCAATCAGCCCCAGCATTTT.

The chain links TRBV14 to TRBJ1-1, with no clear D. CDR3 size: 12 residues. The germline V and J ends were trimmed by 4 bases and 1 base, with 4 bases remaining between them. Germline loops: CDR1 SGHDN, CDR2 FVKESK. The CDR3 reads CASSRQNTEAFF. CDR3 coding DNA: TGTGCCAGCAGCCGACAGAACACTGAAGCTTTCTTT.

The V and J genes are TRBV5-5 and TRBJ1-2, with 10 nucleotides matching TRBD1. This CDR3 is built from 15 residues. Germline CDR1 SGHKS, CDR2 YYEKEE (reference sequence). Unmatched junction bases numbered 12, after V lost 0 bases and J lost 13 bases. The CDR3 DNA follows: TGTGCCAGCAGCTTGGCCGTGGGGACAGGGGAAGTACGCACCTTC. Its translation: CASSLAVGTGEVRTF. The variable domain in full, with the rest retrieved from reference TRBV5-5 and TRBJ1-2, is DAGVTQSPTHLIKTRGQQVTLRCSPISGHKSVSWYQQVLGQGPQFIFQYYEKEERGRGNFPDRFSARQFPNYSSELNVNALLLGDSALYLCASSLAVGTGEVRTFGSGTRLTVV.

The V call is TRBV3-1 (or the pseudogene TRBV3-2), the J call TRBJ2-5, with 10 nucleotides matching TRBD2. The CDR3 is 17 amino acids. J lost 5 bases, V lost 1 base, and 10 bases had no gene match. Germline V CDR1 and CDR2: LGHDT, YNNKEL (reference sequence). The CDR3 reads CASSQAGSGGAAETQYF. As DNA, the CDR3 is TGTGCCAGCAGCCAAGCGGGGAGCGGGGGGGCCGCGGAGACCCAGTACTTC.

The rearrangement uses TRBV10-1 and TRBJ1-1, with D possibly TRBD1 on 5 matching bases. Germline assignment: CDR1 WNHNN and CDR2 SYGVQD (reference sequence). V was shortened by 3 bases and J by 11 bases, with 13 bases between the two germline ends. This CDR3 spans 12 amino acids. CDR3 loop: CASSEKTGEAFF. Here the CDR3 DNA reads TGCGCCAGCAGTGAAAAAACGGGGGAGGCTTTCTTT.

The chain carries TRBV5-1 and TRBJ2-1; a possible D gene is TRBD1 (6 bases). V gave up 0 bases and J gave up 7 bases, with 11 bases separating them. CDR1 and CDR2 from the germline V gene are SGHRS and YFSETQ. The CDR3 extends over 14 amino acids. CDR3 loop: CASSLALQGNEQFF. The CDR3 DNA reads TGCGCCAGCAGCTTGGCCTTACAGGGTAATGAGCAGTTCTTC.

The chain is built from TRBV3-1 (or the pseudogene TRBV3-2) and TRBJ1-4; 9 bases line up with TRBD1. This CDR3 has 15 amino acids. CDR1 is LGHDT and CDR2 is YNNKEL in the germline V gene (reference sequence). V was clipped by 5 bases and J by 10 bases; unmatched bases: 11. The CDR3 loop reads CASSSGTGPHGKLFF. CDR3 DNA: TGTGCCAGCAGCTCCGGGACAGGGCCCCATGGAAAACTGTTTTTT.

About this clone itself: This sample includes further DNA sequences coding for the same CDR3. V is TRBV29-1 and J is TRBJ2-2; 9 positions match TRBD1. From germline, CDR1 is SQVTM and CDR2 ANQGSEA. This CDR3 has 13 residues. J gave up 1 base and V 6 bases, and 0 bases lay outside the gene matches. The CDR3: CSVDRGNTGELFF. The CDR3 DNA reads TGCAGCGTGGACAGGGGGAACACCGGGGAGCTGTTTTTT.

The rearrangement links TRBV6-5 to TRBJ2-1; D is unresolved. Germline V gene sequence: CDR1 MNHEY, CDR2 SVGAGI. The V end was cut by 11 bases, the J end by 8 bases, with 19 bases between. The CDR3 loop spans 13 amino acids. The CDR3 region is CASLNAVIDEQFF. The CDR3 DNA reads as TGTGCCTCCTTGAATGCAGTTATCGATGAGCAGTTCTTC.

The rearrangement links TRBV7-9 to TRBJ2-1; tentative D call: TRBD1 (6 bases). CDR1 and CDR2 from the germline V gene are SEHNR and FQNEAQ (reference sequence). Deletions cut 10 bases from V and 0 bases from J, with 22 bases between. The CDR3 sequence is 17 residues long. CDR3 DNA: TGTGCCACCCAACCAGGGCAGGGGCTAAGCTCCTACAATGAGCAGTTCTTC. Its protein is CATQPGQGLSSYNEQFF.

This chain uses TRBV19 with TRBJ1-1; 9 bases map to TRBD1. The length of the CDR3 is 13 residues. V shed 6 bases, J shed 5 bases, and the junction held 4 bases outside the gene matches. Germline V gene data show CDR1 as LNHDA and CDR2 as SQIVND (reference sequence). Here the CDR3 DNA reads TGTGCCAGTAGCGACAGGGGGAATACTGAAGCTTTCTTT. This sequence encodes CASSDRGNTEAFF.

The chain recombines TRBV12-3 or TRBV12-4 with TRBJ2-7, with D unclear. The length of the CDR3 is 13 residues. The ends were cut back, 5 bases at V and 5 bases at J, with 13 bases in the middle. The chain's CDR3 is CASSAGAKDEQYF. The DNA of the CDR3 is TGTGCCAGCAGTGCTGGAGCCAAGGACGAGCAGTACTTC.

In its sample, this clone was seen a few times. The chain joins TRBV19 to TRBJ2-1; 7 bases are a match to TRBD1. Per germline, CDR1 LNHDA and CDR2 SQIVND (reference sequence). CDR3 size: 16 residues. V dropped 3 bases and J dropped 4; count of bases not matched to a gene: 9. CDR3 coding DNA: TGTGCCAGTAGTATCAGGCGAGGGGGCCGGTACAATGAGCAGTTCTTC. This encodes CASSIRRGGRYNEQFF.

This clone showed up just once. V gene TRBV5-6 combines with J gene TRBJ1-1, with D possibly matching TRBD1 (6 bases). Looked up from germline, CDR1 is SGHDT and CDR2 is YYEEEE. CDR3 length: 14 amino acids. Trimming stripped 4 bases from V and 1 base from J, with 11 bases between. CDR3 sequence (DNA): TGTGCCAGCAGCCGACGGACAGCGAACACTGAAGCTTTCTTT. Its protein is CASSRRTANTEAFF.

DNA for the CDR3: TGTGCCAGCAGTTACTCGGGGGGGTTAAACACTGAAGCTTTCTTT. Translating it yields CASSYSGGLNTEAFF. This chain connects TRBV6-5 to TRBJ1-1, with D tentatively TRBD1 (5 bases). The CDR3 sequence is 15 residues long. CDR1 is MNHEY and CDR2 is SVGAGI in the germline V gene. V dropped 0 bases and J dropped 2 bases, with 10 bases sitting between them.

The chain recombines TRBV2 with TRBJ1-1, with 9 positions matching TRBD1. The V segment lost 6 bases and the J segment 2 bases; nucleotides outside the gene matches: 13. The CDR3 runs to 17 residues. The germline CDR1 and CDR2 sequences are SNHLY and FYNNEI. CDR3: CASSWDRDGFDNTEAFF. CDR3 coding DNA: TGTGCCAGCAGCTGGGACAGGGACGGTTTTGATAACACTGAAGCTTTCTTT. The variable domain in full, with the rest retrieved from reference TRBV2 and TRBJ1-1, is EPEVTQTPSHQVTQMGQEVILRCVPISNHLYFYWYRQILGQKVEFLVSFYNNEISEKSEIFDDQFSVERPDGSNFTLKIRSTKLEDSAMYFCASSWDRDGFDNTEAFFGQGTRLTVV.

The chain is built from TRBV12-3 or TRBV12-4 and TRBJ2-1; D remains ambiguous. V dropped 8 bases and J dropped 6 bases, with 14 bases sitting between them. CDR3 length: 13 residues. The CDR3 loop is CASAVGNINEQFF. CDR3 nucleotides: TGTGCCAGCGCGGTAGGTAACATCAATGAGCAGTTCTTC.

This clone is a singleton in its sample. The CDR3, as DNA: TGTGCCAGCAGTTCCCCGGGCCCAGGCGGGGAGACCCAGTACTTC. Translating gives CASSSPGPGGETQYF. The chain links TRBV28 to TRBJ2-5; D perhaps matches TRBD2 (5 bases). V gave up 4 bases and J gave up 5 bases, with 17 bases separating them. From germline, CDR1 is MDHEN and CDR2 SYDVKM. The length of the CDR3 is 15 residues.